The rows below give T cell receptor beta chains drawn from one sample of a study of blood T cell repertoires in COVID-19. Profiling relied on immunoSEQ multiplex PCR, and the TCRdb table lists in-frame clones only, not all of them. The table has roughly 36,000 clones, 85% seen once. Sequenced input: peripheral blood. These TCRs come from a man between 60 and 75 years old with active COVID-19. Both conserved end residues are part of each CDR3. The D gene is left open where the match is weak. Expanded clones are given a class, and other clones once, few, many or no size at all.

TRBV14	14	TRBJ1-5	few	-	CASSQMGRDQPQHF	TGTGCCAGCAGCCAGATGGGGAGAGATCAGCCCCAGCATTTT
TRBV18	16	TRBJ2-7	once	TRBD1	CASSRRPRDSSYEQYF	TGTGCCAGCTCACGGAGACCAAGGGACAGTTCCTACGAGCAGTACTTC
TRBV9	14	TRBJ2-3	-	-	CASSPLLRSDTQYF	TGTGCCAGCAGCCCCCTCCTCCGGTCCGATACGCAGTATTTT
TRBV2	16	TRBJ1-3	-	TRBD1	CASRGTGPISGNTIYF	TGTGCCAGCAGAGGGACAGGACCTATCTCTGGAAACACCATATATTTT
TRBV5-1	14	TRBJ2-1	few	-	CASSAQTGGNEQFF	TGCGCCAGCAGCGCCCAGACAGGAGGCAATGAGCAGTTCTTC
TRBV10-3	18	TRBJ2-1	-	-	CAISESTVSLRSYNEQFF	TGTGCCATCAGTGAGTCGACGGTTAGCCTCCGCTCCTACAATGAGCAGTTCTTC
TRBV3-1/TRBV3-2	14	TRBJ2-1	once	TRBD1	CASNRGQGAREQFF	TGTGCCAGCAATAGGGGACAGGGGGCTCGTGAGCAGTTCTTC
TRBV24-1	14	TRBJ2-1	-	TRBD1	CATSRQGAYNEQFF	TGTGCCACCAGTAGACAGGGGGCCTACAATGAGCAGTTCTTC
TRBV5-1	16	TRBJ2-1	-	TRBD2	CASKLAGDRSYNEQFF	TGCGCCAGCAAACTAGCGGGAGATCGGTCCTACAATGAGCAGTTCTTC
TRBV18	14	TRBJ2-1	-	TRBD1	CASSPDRGPNEQFF	TGTGCCAGCTCACCGGACAGGGGGCCGAATGAGCAGTTCTTC
TRBV7-2	16	TRBJ2-5	-	-	CASSLAAARGQETQYF	TGTGCCAGCAGCTTAGCGGCAGCAAGGGGACAAGAGACCCAGTACTTC
TRBV19	15	TRBJ2-1	-	TRBD2	CASRVAGGVYNEQFF	TGTGCCAGTCGCGTAGCGGGAGGGGTCTACAATGAGCAGTTCTTC
TRBV19	15	TRBJ1-5	-	TRBD1	CASTLGQMSNQPQHF	TGTGCCAGTACCCTGGGACAGATGAGCAATCAGCCCCAGCATTTT
TRBV19	13	TRBJ2-2	-	TRBD1	CASPGQGGGELFF	TGTGCCAGCCCTGGACAGGGAGGCGGGGAGCTGTTTTTT
TRBV18	18	TRBJ1-2	-	-	CASSLHTGPEGANYGYTF	TGTGCCAGCTCCCTACATACAGGGCCCGAAGGAGCTAACTATGGCTACACCTTC
TRBV5-1	15	TRBJ2-3	-	TRBD2	CASSTVSGVTDTQYF	TGCGCCAGCAGCACCGTCAGCGGGGTCACAGATACGCAGTATTTT
TRBV5-5	15	TRBJ2-1	-	TRBD2	CASSPGTSYSNEQFF	TGTGCCAGCAGCCCCGGGACTAGTTATAGCAATGAGCAGTTCTTC
TRBV14	18	TRBJ2-2	-	TRBD2	CASSQDFTSGRVTGELFF	TGTGCCAGCAGCCAAGATTTTACTAGCGGGAGAGTCACCGGGGAGCTGTTTTTT
TRBV7-9	14	TRBJ1-4	-	TRBD1	CASSTGTVNDKLFF	TGTGCCAGCAGCACCGGGACAGTTAATGACAAACTGTTTTTT
TRBV27	13	TRBJ1-2	-	-	CASSSSGNYGYTF	TGTGCCAGCAGTTCTAGCGGGAACTATGGCTACACCTTC
TRBV2	12	TRBJ1-3	-	-	CASGGVGNTIYF	TGTGCCAGCGGGGGGGTTGGAAACACCATATATTTT
TRBV28	16	TRBJ2-2	-	TRBD2	CASSPSAGGRTGELFF	TGTGCCAGCAGTCCATCAGCGGGAGGGAGGACCGGGGAGCTGTTTTTT
TRBV5-1	14	TRBJ1-2	-	TRBD1	CASSLDRGSEGYTF	TGCGCCAGCAGCTTGGACAGGGGATCGGAGGGCTACACCTTC
TRBV7-8	16	TRBJ2-3	-	-	CASSLRADSDTDTQYF	TGTGCCAGCAGCCTGCGTGCGGACAGTGACACAGATACGCAGTATTTT
TRBV19	16	TRBJ2-5	-	-	CASSRNTGRHSETQYF	TGTGCCAGTAGTAGAAATACAGGAAGGCATTCAGAGACCCAGTACTTC
TRBV29-1	13	TRBJ2-1	few	TRBD2	CSVVAGTYNEQFF	TGCAGCGTTGTAGCGGGAACCTACAATGAGCAGTTCTTC
TRBV19	14	TRBJ2-1	-	-	CASSTNLLSNEQFF	TGTGCCAGTAGTACGAACCTCCTGAGCAATGAGCAGTTCTTC
TRBV11-1	14	TRBJ2-7	-	TRBD2	CASNNAGGASEQYF	TGTGCCAGCAACAACGCGGGGGGGGCAAGCGAGCAGTACTTC
TRBV1	17	TRBJ2-1	few	-	CTSSQAGLAVMDNEQFF	TGCACCAGCAGCCAGGCTGGGCTAGCGGTAATGGACAATGAGCAGTTCTTC
TRBV5-4	12	TRBJ2-2	-	-	CASSLDSGELFF	TGTGCCAGCAGCTTGGACAGCGGGGAGCTGTTTTTT
TRBV9	14	TRBJ2-5	-	TRBD2	CASSTSSGTETQYF	TGTGCCAGCAGCACCTCTAGCGGGACAGAGACCCAGTACTTC
TRBV19	15	TRBJ2-5	-	TRBD2	CASSIGGTQSETQYF	TGTGCCAGTAGTATCGGGGGGACCCAGTCTGAGACCCAGTACTTC
TRBV29-1	14	TRBJ2-1	medium-sized	TRBD2	CSATTSGSRNEQFF	TGCAGCGCCACGACTAGCGGGAGCCGCAATGAGCAGTTCTTC
TRBV6-6	12	TRBJ2-7	-	-	CASSRTFYEQYF	TGTGCCAGCAGTCGTACTTTCTACGAGCAGTACTTC
TRBV4-2	18	TRBJ2-7	-	TRBD1	CASSQDLTGQGVPYEQYF	TGTGCCAGCAGCCAAGATCTGACGGGACAGGGGGTCCCCTACGAGCAGTACTTC
TRBV2	14	TRBJ2-1	-	TRBD2	CASSGTSGSNEQFF	TGTGCCAGCAGTGGGACTAGCGGGAGCAATGAGCAGTTCTTC
TRBV28	15	TRBJ1-6	-	-	CASFAHREFSKPLHF	TGTGCCAGCTTTGCTCACAGGGAATTTTCGAAACCCCTCCACTTT
TRBV9	17	TRBJ2-5	-	TRBD2	CASSVSGTSGRSETQYF	TGTGCCAGCAGCGTTTCAGGGACTAGCGGGAGGTCTGAGACCCAGTACTTC
TRBV5-5	17	TRBJ2-1	-	-	CASSQFPGMGSGNEQFF	TGTGCCAGCAGCCAATTTCCGGGGATGGGGTCAGGTAATGAGCAGTTCTTC
TRBV4-2	14	TRBJ2-5	-	-	CASSLRLERETQYF	TGTGCCAGCAGCTTAAGACTAGAACGGGAGACCCAGTACTTC
TRBV7-9	15	TRBJ2-3	-	TRBD2	CASRSSGSSTDTQYF	TGTGCCAGCAGATCTAGCGGCTCTAGCACAGATACGCAGTATTTT
TRBV28	15	TRBJ2-7	once	TRBD2	CASSFFLAGGDEQYF	TGTGCCAGCAGTTTTTTTCTAGCGGGAGGTGACGAGCAGTACTTC
TRBV28	15	TRBJ2-1	-	-	CASSSTFWGRNEQFF	TGTGCCAGCAGTTCCACCTTTTGGGGGCGAAATGAGCAGTTCTTC
TRBV5-1	15	TRBJ2-1	-	TRBD2	CASSSSGRSVNEQFF	TGCGCCAGCAGCTCGAGCGGGAGATCAGTAAATGAGCAGTTCTTC
TRBV10-3	14	TRBJ1-2	-	TRBD1	CAISDRDRNYGYTF	TGTGCCATCAGTGACAGGGACAGAAACTATGGCTACACCTTC
TRBV2	15	TRBJ2-1	-	TRBD2	CASGIAGGSYNEQFF	TGTGCCAGCGGAATAGCGGGAGGGTCCTACAATGAGCAGTTCTTC